The 27 T cell receptor beta chains given below trace back to one sample, sequenced in a study of cytomegalovirus exposure and HLA in healthy donors. The primer mix had 60 Vbeta and 13 Jbeta primers. Repertoires were generated with immunoSEQ multiplex PCR, while TCRdb's copy carries only in-frame clones and drops some. The data contain 100,000 or so clones, 83% of them singletons. The specimen was PBMCs. These receptors were obtained from a man aged 18 to 35 in good health and CMV-seronegative.

The chain couples TRBV19 to TRBJ1-5; possibly TRBD1 for D (5 bases). CDR1 and CDR2 (germline): LNHDA, SQIVND (reference sequence). The V end was cut by 5 bases, the J end by 7 bases, with 18 bases between. The CDR3 has 15 amino acids. CDR3 protein: CASSPRGGVGQPQHF. As DNA, the CDR3 is TGTGCCAGTAGTCCCCGAGGAGGGGTCGGGCAGCCCCAGCATTTT.

The gene calls are TRBV5-1 and TRBJ2-1; D is undetermined. The CDR3 runs 13 residues. V was pared by 0 bases and J by 10 bases, with 11 bases between. CDR1 is SGHRS, CDR2 YFSETQ, per germline. The CDR3 nucleotides read TGCGCCAGCAGCTTGGCAACCGTGGGCGAGCAGTTCTTC. It codes for CASSLATVGEQFF.

The CDR3 here is CASSSQLTVAKNIQYF. The CDR3 DNA reads as TGTGCCAGCAGTTCACAGCTTACTGTAGCCAAAAACATTCAGTACTTC. The J gene is TRBJ2-4, the V gene TRBV6-5; unclear D gene. V lost 4 bases and J lost 0, with 13 bases in between. The germline gives CDR1 MNHEY, CDR2 SVGAGI. The CDR3 contains 16 residues.

The V and J genes are TRBV4-3 and TRBJ1-1, with a tentative D call TRBD1 (6 bases). Germline values: CDR1 LGHNA, CDR2 YSLEER. The CDR3 is 18 amino acids. V lost 2 bases, J lost 0 bases, and 19 bases lay in between. CDR3 nucleotide sequence: TGCGCCAGCAGCCAAAAGACGTTACGACAGGCGATGAACACTGAAGCTTTCTTT. Amino acids: CASSQKTLRQAMNTEAFF.

V gene TRBV7-3 combines with J gene TRBJ2-7; 9 bases align to TRBD1. Unmatched junction bases numbered 3, after V lost 2 bases and J lost 4 bases. This CDR3 contains 14 residues. Germline assignment: CDR1 SGHTA and CDR2 FQGTGA. CDR3 nucleotides: TGTGCCAGCAGCTTAGGACAGGGGAGATACGAGCAGTACTTC. This translates into CASSLGQGRYEQYF.

The V call is TRBV6-6, the J call TRBJ2-2; 9 bases fit TRBD1. Germline V gives CDR1 MNHNY, CDR2 SVGAGI (reference sequence). The length of the CDR3 is 14 residues. The ends lost 6 bases at V and 3 bases at J; junction bases unmatched: 2. CDR3 DNA sequence: TGTGCCAGCAGCCGGACAGGGGACACCGGGGAGCTGTTTTTT. It specifies CASSRTGDTGELFF.

The chain employs TRBV4-3 and TRBJ2-3, with D unclear. V was clipped by 1 base and J by 0 bases, with 5 bases between them. CDR1 and CDR2 (germline): LGHNA, YSLEER. This CDR3 region has 14 residues. In nucleotides, the CDR3 is TGCGCCAGCAGCCAAGGAGTAAGCACAGATACGCAGTATTTT. Translated: CASSQGVSTDTQYF.

This CDR3 reads CASSLQREGRYEQFF. Written as DNA, the CDR3 is TGTGCCAGCAGCTTGCAGCGGGAGGGCCGATATGAGCAGTTCTTC. The chain couples TRBV5-4 to TRBJ2-1; 10 bases align to TRBD2. Trimming at V came to 1 base and at J to 8 bases, leaving 6 bases not matched to a gene. Germline V gene sequence: CDR1 SGHNT, CDR2 YYREEE (reference sequence). CDR3 length equals 15 residues.

This clone was counted between two and nine times. The rearrangement links TRBV7-9 to TRBJ1-1; 11 bases are shared with TRBD1. Germline CDR1 SEHNR, CDR2 FQNEAQ (reference sequence). V was pared by 5 bases and J by 5 bases, with 4 bases of the junction left unmatched. This CDR3 comprises 14 residues. The CDR3 loop reads CASSRDRGGTEAFF. CDR3 nucleotides: TGTGCCAGCAGCCGGGACAGGGGGGGGACTGAAGCTTTCTTT.

This clone was observed a handful of times. V usage is TRBV6-5 and J usage is TRBJ1-2; TRBD1 is a possible D gene (6 bases). The CDR3 length is 15 residues. CDR1 is MNHEY and CDR2 is SVGAGI in the germline V gene. V lost 2 bases and J 4 bases, leaving 14 bases between the germline ends. This CDR3 is CASSYDPTGSYGYTF. The CDR3 DNA reads TGTGCCAGCAGTTACGACCCGACAGGCAGCTATGGCTACACCTTC.

The gene calls are TRBV6-5 and TRBJ2-7; D call uncertain. Trimming shortened V by 3 bases and J by 5 bases, and 11 bases separated the two germline ends. Germline V gene sequence: CDR1 MNHEY, CDR2 SVGAGI. The CDR3 length is 13 residues. CDR3 DNA sequence: TGTGCCAGCAGTTATACATTAACCCACGAGCAGTACTTC. Protein: CASSYTLTHEQYF.

The chain recombines TRBV7-3 with TRBJ1-2; D uncertain. Trimming pared 2 bases from V and 4 bases from J, leaving 17 bases between. Germline lookup yields CDR1 SGHTA and CDR2 FQGTGA. This CDR3 region has 16 residues. The CDR3 here is CASSLGPTGGGYGYTF. In DNA, the CDR3 is TGTGCCAGCAGCTTAGGCCCAACCGGAGGCGGCTATGGCTACACCTTC.

The chain has TRBV28 and TRBJ1-1, with TRBD1 as a possible D gene (5 bases). The CDR3 covers 15 residues. The germline CDR1 and CDR2 sequences are MDHEN and SYDVKM. V was pared by 4 bases and J by 0 bases, with 12 bases between. The chain's CDR3 is CASSSVGPVNTEAFF. The CDR3 nucleotides are TGTGCCAGCAGTTCTGTGGGGCCTGTGAACACTGAAGCTTTCTTT.

The rearrangement joins TRBV7-9 to TRBJ1-1, with D perhaps matching TRBD1 (5 bases). This CDR3 has 11 residues. Between the trimmed V and J ends, which lost 3 bases and 8 bases, there was a span of 7 bases. Germline loops: CDR1 SEHNR, CDR2 FQNEAQ (reference sequence). CDR3 loop: CASSFRGEAFF. For the CDR3, the DNA is TGTGCCAGCAGCTTTCGGGGGGAAGCTTTCTTT.

The chain joins TRBV18 to TRBJ2-7; 10 bases fit TRBD1. Germline CDR1 is KGHSH and CDR2 is LQKENI. The CDR3 length is 16 residues. Trimming took 4 bases from V and 1 from J; bases not matched to a gene: 7. The CDR3 here is CASSQGTGAMSYEQYF. CDR3 sequence (DNA): TGTGCCAGCTCACAGGGGACAGGGGCTATGTCCTACGAGCAGTACTTC.

This clone has only one observation. The rearrangement links TRBV7-2 to TRBJ2-7; 8 nucleotides agree with TRBD1. CDR3 size: 14 residues. Germline V gene lookup returns CDR1 SGHTA and CDR2 FQGNSA. The ends lost 6 bases at V and 7 bases at J; junction bases unmatched: 11. The CDR3: CASRDPGQATEQYF. The CDR3 DNA reads as TGTGCCAGCAGAGATCCGGGACAGGCAACTGAGCAGTACTTC.

The rearrangement joins TRBV7-6 to TRBJ1-1; 8 bases are a match to TRBD1. In germline, CDR1 is SGHVS, CDR2 FNYEAQ. Trimming removed 4 bases from V and 0 bases from J; junction bases left unmatched: 7. The CDR3 sequence is 16 residues long. The CDR3 loop reads CASSSGQGRMNTEAFF. Written as DNA, the CDR3 is TGTGCCAGCAGCTCCGGACAGGGCCGTATGAACACTGAAGCTTTCTTT.

This chain links TRBV6-1 with TRBJ2-7, with 13 bases aligning to TRBD2. Germline CDR1 MNHNS, CDR2 SASEGT. The junction had 4 bases not matched to a gene; V was cut back by 4 bases and J by 4 bases. The CDR3 covers 15 residues. DNA of the CDR3: TGTGCCAGCAGTGGTGGGACTAGCGGGATTTACGAGCAGTACTTC. Its protein is CASSGGTSGIYEQYF.

The V call is TRBV19, the J call TRBJ2-2; 8 bases map to TRBD1. Germline V gene data show CDR1 as LNHDA and CDR2 as SQIVND (reference sequence). The CDR3 loop spans 19 amino acids. The junction had 22 bases not matched to a gene; V was cut back by 6 bases and J by 7 bases. In nucleotides, the CDR3 is TGTGCCAGTAGAGGGCCCGAATACGGCCAGACAGGGGACCGCGGGGAGCTGTTTTTT. This gives the protein CASRGPEYGQTGDRGELFF.

CDR3 sequence reads: CASSETGTYGYTF. CDR3 sequence (DNA): TGTGCCAGCAGTGAAACAGGGACCTATGGCTACACCTTC. This chain uses TRBV25-1 with TRBJ1-2, with D possibly TRBD1 on 6 matching bases. Germline lookup yields CDR1 MGHDK and CDR2 SYGVNS. V shed 2 bases and J shed 4 bases, with 8 bases lying between them. The CDR3 has 13 residues.

The gene calls are TRBV9 and TRBJ1-1; D call uncertain. This CDR3 comprises 14 residues. Deletions cut 2 bases from V and 7 bases from J, with 15 bases between. The germline CDR1 and CDR2 sequences are SGDLS and YYNGEE. CDR3 sequence (DNA): TGTGCCAGCAGCGTCTGGGAGACCCCGTATGAAGCTTTCTTT. Its translation: CASSVWETPYEAFF.

The chain has TRBV19 and TRBJ2-5; tentative D call: TRBD1 (5 bases). Looked up from germline, CDR1 is LNHDA and CDR2 is SQIVND (reference sequence). CDR3 length: 15 amino acids. Trimming took 1 base from V and 4 from J, leaving 13 bases between them. CDR3 residues: CASSIAPGRVETQYF. CDR3 nucleotides: TGTGCCAGTAGTATAGCCCCCGGCAGGGTAGAGACCCAGTACTTC.

CDR3 residues: CASSLAPTGSNQPQHF. In nucleotides, the CDR3 is TGCGCCAGCAGCTTGGCGCCGACAGGGAGCAATCAGCCCCAGCATTTT. The chain couples TRBV5-1 to TRBJ1-5; the match to TRBD1 covers 7 bases. With 0 bases clipped from V and 1 base from J, the junction kept 4 bases outside the gene matches. There are 16 residues in the CDR3. Germline loops: CDR1 SGHRS, CDR2 YFSETQ.

The chain links TRBV5-1 to TRBJ2-7; unclear D gene. V was pared by 0 bases and J by 3 bases, with 10 bases between. This CDR3 is 14 amino acids long. Germline loops: CDR1 SGHRS, CDR2 YFSETQ. CDR3 nucleotides: TGCGCCAGCAGCTTGGGTCAGGAAGGCTACGAGCAGTACTTC. Translation gives CASSLGQEGYEQYF.

The chain joins TRBV6-5 to TRBJ1-2; tentatively, D is TRBD1 (6 bases). This CDR3 region has 15 residues. CDR1 is MNHEY and CDR2 is SVGAGI in the germline V gene. V was trimmed by 5 bases and J by 1 base, leaving 14 bases between them. This CDR3 reads CASSVMGAGNYGYTF. CDR3 nucleotide sequence: TGTGCCAGCAGTGTGATGGGGGCGGGTAACTATGGCTACACCTTC.

The chain recombines TRBV11-2 with TRBJ1-1; 8 bases line up with TRBD1. Germline CDR1 SGHAT, CDR2 FQNNGV. J lost 4 bases, V lost 5 bases, and 15 bases had no gene match. The CDR3 runs 17 residues. CDR3 DNA sequence: TGTGCCAGCAGCGTAGGCAGGGGGCGCCTACGGATCACTGAAGCTTTCTTT. Translating gives CASSVGRGRLRITEAFF.

The rearrangement uses TRBV10-3 and TRBJ1-6; D might be TRBD1 (6 bases). The ends were cut back, 6 bases at V and 7 bases at J, with 10 bases in the middle. CDR3 size: 13 residues. Germline V gene sequence: CDR1 ENHRY, CDR2 SYGVKD. CDR3 loop: CAIRGGGNSPLHF. CDR3 nucleotide sequence: TGTGCCATCAGGGGAGGGGGAAATTCACCCCTCCACTTT.